Below are 29 T cell receptor beta chains sequenced from a single sample in a study of blood T cell repertoires in COVID-19. TCRdb keeps only in-frame clones here, not all; method: immunoSEQ multiplex PCR. The repertoire has 250,000 or so clones, around nine tenths of them found once; the top ten carry approximately 9.7%. The sample consisted of peripheral blood. Receptor source: a man aged 40-55 years with active or convalescent COVID-19.

J is TRBJ2-2 and V is TRBV5-4, with D possibly being TRBD2 (5 bases). V lost 0 bases to trimming and J lost 9 bases, with 18 bases between them. The CDR3 has 16 residues. From germline, CDR1 is SGHNT and CDR2 YYREEE (reference sequence). DNA of the CDR3: TGTGCCAGCAGCTTGGGGGTTGAGGGCGTCAGGAGGGAGCTGTTTTTT. This gives the protein CASSLGVEGVRRELFF.

The chain combines TRBV3-1 (or the pseudogene TRBV3-2) with TRBJ2-7, with D hard to call. Germline-derived CDR1 and CDR2 are LGHDT and YNNKEL (reference sequence). Between the trimmed V and J ends, which lost 0 bases and 3 bases, there was a span of 12 bases. The CDR3 spans 15 residues. CDR3 DNA sequence: TGTGCCAGCAGCCAAGAGATGTACAGTTACTACGAGCAGTACTTC. As protein: CASSQEMYSYYEQYF.

This clone was seen only a few times. One junction end does not reproduce the germline sequence, and a read error may be involved. The CDR3 region is CASGLGTTGLLTDTQYF. CDR3 sequence (DNA): TGTGCTAGTGGCTTGGGCACGACAGGCCTACTCACAGATACGCAGTATTTT. J is TRBJ2-3 and V is TRBV12-5, with a possible D match to TRBD1 (6 bases). This CDR3 spans 17 amino acids. Germline V CDR1 and CDR2: LGHNT, FRNRAP.

This chain uses TRBV11-2 with TRBJ2-2, with D possibly being TRBD2 (6 bases). This CDR3 has 15 residues. Trimming stripped 4 bases from V and 5 bases from J, with 14 bases between. CDR1 and CDR2 from the germline V gene are SGHAT and FQNNGV. The CDR3 loop reads CASSSGTAPTGELFF. In DNA, the CDR3 is TGTGCCAGCAGCTCCGGGACTGCCCCGACCGGGGAGCTGTTTTTT.

The rearrangement links TRBV25-1 to TRBJ2-1; 8 nucleotides line up with TRBD1. The germline gives CDR1 MGHDK, CDR2 SYGVNS. This CDR3 has 15 residues. Losses at the gene ends were 4 bases for V and 0 bases for J; bases not matched to a gene: 2. DNA for the CDR3: TGTGCCAGCAGTGGGGACAGGAGCTCCTACAATGAGCAGTTCTTC. Its protein is CASSGDRSSYNEQFF.

The CDR3 spells CASSFSSGPVGDTQYF. The CDR3 coding sequence is TGTGCCAGCAGCTTTTCTAGCGGGCCGGTTGGAGATACGCAGTATTTT. V and J are TRBV7-6 and TRBJ2-3; 8 nucleotides line up with TRBD2. This CDR3 contains 16 residues. CDR1 is SGHVS, CDR2 FNYEAQ, per germline. V lost 3 bases and J lost 5; bases outside the gene matches: 10.

CDR3 region: CASSKGDSPRDTEAFF. The CDR3, as DNA: TGCGCCAGCAGCAAAGGGGACAGCCCAAGGGACACTGAAGCTTTCTTT. The V gene is TRBV5-1, the J gene TRBJ1-1; 7 bases map to TRBD1. Trimming removed 4 bases from V and 3 bases from J; junction bases left unmatched: 12. The CDR3 has 16 amino acids. Germline CDR1 reads SGHRS; CDR2 reads YFSETQ.

For this clone: Within the sample, other DNA sequences also encode this same CDR3. The genes are TRBV18 and TRBJ1-1; 7 bases fit TRBD1. CDR1 and CDR2 (germline): KGHSH, LQKENI. This CDR3 has 13 amino acids. J gave up 4 bases and V 5 bases, and 4 bases lay outside the gene matches. The CDR3 here is CASSSTGRTEAFF. As DNA, the CDR3 is TGTGCCAGCTCATCGACAGGGCGCACTGAAGCTTTCTTT.

J is TRBJ2-7 and V is TRBV5-4, with TRBD1 matching over 8 bases. V lost 4 bases and J lost 6; bases outside the gene matches: 12. Germline lookup yields CDR1 SGHNT and CDR2 YYREEE (reference sequence). The CDR3 totals 15 residues. CDR3 in DNA: TGTGCCAGCAGCCTAAGGGGGACAGGTTCAAGCGAGCAGTACTTC. It is translated as CASSLRGTGSSEQYF.

Here the CDR3 DNA reads TGTGCCAGCGAGCTAAGACAGGGGGCGATTCAGCCCCAGCATTTT. This encodes CASELRQGAIQPQHF. The chain joins TRBV6-5 to TRBJ1-5, with 10 bases identical to TRBD1. CDR1 is MNHEY and CDR2 is SVGAGI in the germline V gene. V trimming: 8 bases; J trimming: 6 bases; junction bases outside the gene matches: 10. CDR3 length: 15 amino acids.

The chain has TRBV19 and TRBJ1-2; no firm D call. Trimming removed 5 bases at V and 4 bases at J, with 11 bases between. There are 13 residues in the CDR3. Germline V CDR1 and CDR2: LNHDA, SQIVND (reference sequence). The DNA for the CDR3 is TGTGCCAGTAGTGTCCAAGCGAGCTATGGCTACACCTTC. It codes for CASSVQASYGYTF.

The genes are TRBV5-1 and TRBJ2-7; 8 nucleotides align to TRBD2. V was clipped by 4 bases and J by 6 bases; unmatched bases: 12. This CDR3 has 15 residues. Germline V gives CDR1 SGHRS, CDR2 YFSETQ. The CDR3 DNA reads TGCGCCAGCAGCCATCCGGGGGGAGCGGGGGTCGAGCAGTACTTC. It specifies CASSHPGGAGVEQYF.

The V gene is TRBV27, the J gene TRBJ2-7; D is perhaps TRBD2 (7 bases). The germline gives CDR1 MNHEY, CDR2 SMNVEV (reference sequence). The CDR3 has 14 residues. Trimming removed 5 bases from V and 3 bases from J, with 14 bases in between. The CDR3: CASSMGEGGYEQYF. The CDR3 DNA reads as TGTGCCAGCAGTATGGGGGAGGGGGGCTACGAGCAGTACTTC.

The V and J genes are TRBV11-2 and TRBJ2-7; no clear D. V lost 6 bases to trimming and J lost 3 bases, with 6 bases between them. Germline V gene lookup returns CDR1 SGHAT and CDR2 FQNNGV. The CDR3 is made up of 11 amino acids. CDR3 protein: CASRIGYEQYF. CDR3 in DNA: TGTGCCAGCAGGATCGGCTACGAGCAGTACTTC.

The chain's CDR3 is CASSMGLGEQFF. Written as DNA, the CDR3 is TGTGCCAGTAGTATGGGACTAGGGGAGCAGTTCTTC. This chain connects TRBV19 to TRBJ2-1; TRBD2 agrees at 8 bases. CDR3 length: 12 residues. Germline trimming cut 3 bases from V and 10 bases from J; bases unmatched to any gene: 2. The germline CDR1 and CDR2 sequences are LNHDA and SQIVND (reference sequence).

This chain links TRBV11-2 with TRBJ2-5, with D possibly being TRBD1 (6 bases). The CDR3 is 14 residues long. Germline CDR1 and CDR2: SGHAT and FQNNGV. V was clipped by 4 bases and J by 7 bases, with 16 bases between them. CDR3 DNA sequence: TGTGCCAGCAGCTACCGACAGGATCCGGGGACCCAGTACTTC. It is translated as CASSYRQDPGTQYF.

V is TRBV12-5 and J is TRBJ2-2, with TRBD2 matching over 13 bases. The CDR3 is 18 amino acids. Germline V lookup: CDR1 LGHNT, CDR2 FRNRAP. The junction had 6 bases not matched to a gene; V was cut back by 0 bases and J by 5 bases. The chain's CDR3 is CASGLVLAGGPGTGELFF. CDR3 bases: TGTGCTAGTGGTTTGGTACTAGCGGGAGGGCCGGGGACCGGGGAGCTGTTTTTT.

The rearrangement links TRBV10-1 to TRBJ2-1, with TRBD2 matching over 7 bases. Germline values: CDR1 WNHNN, CDR2 SYGVQD (reference sequence). CDR3 length: 16 amino acids. Trimming took 4 bases from V and 10 from J; bases not matched to a gene: 16. Here the CDR3 reads CASSVPSGEGDEEQFF. In nucleotides, the CDR3 is TGCGCCAGCAGTGTCCCCAGCGGGGAGGGCGATGAAGAGCAGTTCTTC.

The chain carries TRBV9 and TRBJ2-2; 9 positions agree with TRBD1. The CDR3 extends over 16 amino acids. Losses at the gene ends were 1 base for V and 6 bases for J; bases not matched to a gene: 7. Germline CDR1 SGDLS, CDR2 YYNGEE. The CDR3 sequence: CASSVLRDRASGELFF. The CDR3 nucleotides read TGTGCCAGCAGCGTATTGAGGGACAGGGCCTCCGGGGAGCTGTTTTTT. Variable domain in full (rest from reference TRBV9 and TRBJ2-2): DSGVTQTPKHLITATGQRVTLRCSPRSGDLSVYWYQQSLDQGLQFLIQYYNGEERAKGNILERFSAQQFPDLHSELNLSSLELGDSALYFCASSVLRDRASGELFFGEGSRLTVL.

V is TRBV7-3 and J is TRBJ2-3; TRBD1 agrees at 8 bases. This CDR3 has 15 residues. Germline trimming cut 0 bases from V and 4 bases from J; bases unmatched to any gene: 3. CDR1 and CDR2 from the germline V gene are SGHTA and FQGTGA. The CDR3 spells CASSLTQGAADTQYF. CDR3 sequence (DNA): TGTGCCAGCAGCTTAACCCAGGGGGCCGCAGATACGCAGTATTTT.

This sequence joins TRBV28 and TRBJ2-1; TRBD2 aligns across 7 bases. The J segment lost 8 bases and the V segment lost 5 bases, leaving 9 bases of the junction unmatched. The CDR3 runs 14 residues. Germline V gene sequence: CDR1 MDHEN, CDR2 SYDVKM. The CDR3, as DNA: TGTGCCAGCAGTCCCGGGGGGAAGCTCGATGAGCAGTTCTTC. Encoded protein: CASSPGGKLDEQFF.

This chain connects TRBV27 to TRBJ2-3; D is uncertain. The V and J ends lost 2 bases and 1 base respectively, with 7 bases between them. In germline, CDR1 is MNHEY, CDR2 SMNVEV (reference sequence). The CDR3 length is 14 residues. The CDR3 bases are TGTGCCAGCAGTTTAGGGCCGCGCACAGATACGCAGTATTTT. Translating gives CASSLGPRTDTQYF.

This clone was recorded a few times. The chain employs TRBV11-3 and TRBJ2-7; D possibly corresponds to TRBD2 (6 bases). The CDR3 has 17 residues. CDR1 and CDR2 from the germline V gene are SGHNT and YENEEA. The V gene lost 2 bases and the J gene lost 3 bases, with 20 bases spanning the gap. The CDR3 sequence: CASSLLGGGQKDYEQYF. CDR3 nucleotide sequence: TGTGCCAGCAGCTTACTGGGAGGTGGGCAGAAAGACTACGAGCAGTACTTC.

This clone was counted at least ten times. The junction does not match germline at one end; this may be a read error. J is TRBJ2-2 and V is TRBV7-7; a weak D match, TRBD2 (5 bases). The CDR3 length is 16 residues. The germline V gene has CDR1 SSHAT and CDR2 FNYEAQ (reference sequence). CDR3 in amino acids: CASSLAPAADTGELFF. The CDR3 bases are TGTGCTAGCAGCTTAGCCCCAGCGGCCGACACCGGGGAGCTGTTTTTT.

This sequence joins TRBV7-9 and TRBJ1-2, with D possibly TRBD1 on 5 matching bases. V lost 1 base and J 3 bases, leaving 15 bases between the germline ends. Germline lookup yields CDR1 SEHNR and CDR2 FQNEAQ (reference sequence). The CDR3 consists of 16 residues. The CDR3 DNA is TGTGCCAGCAGCTTAGGTCCTGCAGGGTCTCACTATGGCTACACCTTC. This codes for CASSLGPAGSHYGYTF.

The V gene is TRBV2, the J gene TRBJ2-2; TRBD1 aligns across 8 bases. The CDR3 spans 14 residues. V lost 4 bases to trimming and J lost 6 bases; unmatched junction nucleotides: 4. Germline assignment: CDR1 SNHLY and CDR2 FYNNEI. Here the CDR3 reads CASSAQGAAGELFF. CDR3 in DNA: TGTGCCAGCAGTGCTCAGGGGGCGGCCGGGGAGCTGTTTTTT.

The gene calls are TRBV7-6 and TRBJ2-3, with 7 bases that match TRBD1. This CDR3 is built from 15 residues. Germline trimming cut 1 base from V and 2 bases from J; bases unmatched to any gene: 3. From germline, CDR1 is SGHVS and CDR2 FNYEAQ. CDR3 nucleotide sequence: TGTGCCAGCAGCTTAGACAGGGGCTTCACAGATACGCAGTATTTT. It codes for CASSLDRGFTDTQYF. Filled out from reference TRBV7-6 and TRBJ2-3, the complete variable domain reads GAGVSQSPRYKVTKRGQDVALRCDPISGHVSLYWYRQALGQGPEFLTYFNYEAQQDKSGLPNDRFSAERPEGSISTLTIQRTEQRDSAMYRCASSLDRGFTDTQYFGPGTRLTVL.

This clone has a handful of counts. This chain uses TRBV7-9 with TRBJ1-5; D is unresolved. Germline V gene data show CDR1 as SEHNR and CDR2 as FQNEAQ (reference sequence). The CDR3 spans 14 residues. The germline V and J ends were trimmed by 5 bases and 3 bases, with 11 bases remaining between them. The CDR3 sequence: CASSLDTYNQPQHF. Written as DNA, the CDR3 is TGTGCCAGCAGCCTCGACACCTACAATCAGCCCCAGCATTTT.

The sample holds one count of this clone. The chain combines TRBV3-1 (or the pseudogene TRBV3-2) with TRBJ1-2, with a possible D match to TRBD1 (5 bases). Germline lookup yields CDR1 LGHDT and CDR2 YNNKEL (reference sequence). This CDR3 has 16 residues. V was shortened by 0 bases and J by 8 bases, with 19 bases between the two germline ends. As DNA, the CDR3 is TGTGCCAGCAGCCAAGAGAACGAGGGACTACGAAGGGGCTACACCTTC. Residues: CASSQENEGLRRGYTF.